Described below is a single TCR beta chain sequence and its context. The CDR3 extends over 13 amino acids. The germline V gene encodes CDR1 GTSNPN and CDR2 SVGIG (reference sequence). The V end was cut by 3 bases, the J end by 1 base, with 8 bases between. Repertoires were generated with immunoSEQ multiplex PCR, while TCRdb's copy carries only in-frame clones and drops some. The data hold more than 120,000 clones, with approximately 85% observed a single time. This record comes from a study of blood T cell repertoires in COVID-19. The wider study: Sample material is recorded as cDNA or gDNA derived from T cells, B-cell-depleted T cells, or PBMCs.

The receptor was derived from a human donor with acute or convalescent COVID-19. The donor label of this sample is uncertain. This chain joins TRBV30 and TRBJ2-3; D is undetermined. The specimen sequenced was peripheral blood. The CDR3: CAWRDSGTDTQYF. CDR3 coding DNA: TGTGCCTGGAGAGACTCAGGCACAGATACGCAGTATTTT.